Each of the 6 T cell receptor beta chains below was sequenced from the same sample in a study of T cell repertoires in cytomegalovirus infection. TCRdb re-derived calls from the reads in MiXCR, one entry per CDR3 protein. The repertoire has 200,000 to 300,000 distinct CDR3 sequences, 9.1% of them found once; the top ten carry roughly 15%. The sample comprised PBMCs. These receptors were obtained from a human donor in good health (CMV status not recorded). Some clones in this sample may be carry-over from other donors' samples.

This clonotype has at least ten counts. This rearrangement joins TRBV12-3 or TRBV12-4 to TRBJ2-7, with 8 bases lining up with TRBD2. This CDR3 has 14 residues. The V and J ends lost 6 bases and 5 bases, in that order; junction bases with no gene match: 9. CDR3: CASRSSGRSDEQYF. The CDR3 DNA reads TGTGCCAGCAGATCTAGCGGGCGTTCCGACGAGCAGTACTTC.

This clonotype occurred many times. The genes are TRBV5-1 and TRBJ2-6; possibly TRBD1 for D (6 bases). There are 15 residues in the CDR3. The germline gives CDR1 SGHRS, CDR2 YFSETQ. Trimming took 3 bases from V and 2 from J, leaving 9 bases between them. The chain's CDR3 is CASSSHRAGANVLTF. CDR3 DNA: TGCGCCAGCAGCTCCCACAGGGCTGGGGCCAACGTCCTGACTTTC.

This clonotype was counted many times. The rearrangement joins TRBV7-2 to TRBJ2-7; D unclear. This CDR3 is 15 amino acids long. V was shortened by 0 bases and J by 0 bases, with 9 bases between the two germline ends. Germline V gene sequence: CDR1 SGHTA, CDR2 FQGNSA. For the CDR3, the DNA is TGTGCCAGCAGCTTAGCGTCGGGCAGCTCCTACGAGCAGTACTTC. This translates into CASSLASGSSYEQYF.

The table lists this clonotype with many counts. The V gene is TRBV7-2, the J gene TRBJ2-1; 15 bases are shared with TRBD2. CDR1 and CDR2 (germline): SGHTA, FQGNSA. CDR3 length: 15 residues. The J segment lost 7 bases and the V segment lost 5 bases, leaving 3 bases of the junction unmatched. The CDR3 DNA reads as TGTGCCAGCAGCCTTGGACTAGCGGGGGGGAATGAGCAGTTCTTC. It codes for CASSLGLAGGNEQFF. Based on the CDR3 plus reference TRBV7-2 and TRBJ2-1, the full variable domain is GAGVSQSPSNKVTEKGKDVELRCDPISGHTALYWYRQSLGQGLEFLIYFQGNSAPDKSGLPSDRFSAERTGGSVSTLTIQRTQQEDSAVYLCASSLGLAGGNEQFFGPGTRLTVL.

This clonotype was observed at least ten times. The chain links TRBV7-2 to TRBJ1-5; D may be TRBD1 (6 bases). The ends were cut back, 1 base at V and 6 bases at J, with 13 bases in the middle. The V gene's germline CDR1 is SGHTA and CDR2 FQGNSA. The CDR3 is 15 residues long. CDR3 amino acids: CASSLGSGEGQPQHF. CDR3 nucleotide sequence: TGTGCCAGCAGCTTAGGCTCAGGGGAAGGTCAGCCCCAGCATTTT.

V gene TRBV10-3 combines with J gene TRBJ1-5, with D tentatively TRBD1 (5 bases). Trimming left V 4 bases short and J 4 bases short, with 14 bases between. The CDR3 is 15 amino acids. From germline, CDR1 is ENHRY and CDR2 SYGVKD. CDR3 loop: CAISGGGVGNQPQHF. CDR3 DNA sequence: TGTGCCATCAGTGGAGGAGGGGTTGGGAATCAGCCCCAGCATTTT.